This T cell receptor (beta chain) was identified in a study of T-cell reconstitution after alpha-beta-depleted transplantation in children. Molecular barcoding with unique molecular identifiers was used for the TCRbeta library. TCRdb reprocessed the PCR reads with MiXCR, giving one entry per CDR3 protein. In the table there are around 240,000 distinct CDR3 sequences, approximately 9.8% of which are singletons. In its sample, this clonotype was seen many times. V was cut by 2 bases and J by 6 bases, with 10 bases left in between. CDR3 size: 13 residues. Germline assignment: CDR1 SEHNR and CDR2 FQNEAQ (reference sequence).

Sequencing used PBMCs from the stem cell graft donor, obtained from the stem cell graft. This clonotype originated in a human donor who donated a stem cell graft to a child with SCID. This sequence joins TRBV7-9 and TRBJ2-5; D ambiguous. CDR3 residues: CASSLSVAQTQYF. In nucleotides, the CDR3 is TGTGCCAGCAGCTTAAGTGTGGCGCAGACCCAGTACTTC.